Each of the 26 T cell receptor beta chains below was sequenced from the same sample in a study of blood T cell repertoires in COVID-19. Profiled with immunoSEQ multiplex PCR; TCRdb holds only in-frame clones, not every one. The sample yields 200,000 to 250,000 clones, roughly 86% seen once. The source material was peripheral blood. The receptor set was obtained from a woman aged 70 to 79 with active or convalescent COVID-19.

The chain links TRBV27 to TRBJ1-2; tentatively, D is TRBD1 (5 bases). The CDR3 has 13 amino acids. Germline-derived CDR1 and CDR2 are MNHEY and SMNVEV (reference sequence). Trimming left V 5 bases short and J 8 bases short, with 15 bases between. In DNA, the CDR3 is TGTGCCAGCAGTAGGGCGGGGGGGGACGGCTACACCTTC. As protein: CASSRAGGDGYTF.

The genes are TRBV5-1 and TRBJ2-2, with 12 bases fitting TRBD2. Germline CDR1 SGHRS, CDR2 YFSETQ. This CDR3 has 16 residues. Germline trimming cut 4 bases from V and 7 bases from J; bases unmatched to any gene: 8. The CDR3 DNA sequence: TGCGCCAGCAGCCTTATACTAGCGGGGGGACTCGGGGAGCTGTTTTTT. This gives the protein CASSLILAGGLGELFF.

This chain connects TRBV6-5 to TRBJ2-5; D is undetermined. CDR1 is MNHEY, CDR2 SVGAGI, per germline. The V gene lost 7 bases and the J gene lost 7 bases, with 13 bases spanning the gap. The CDR3 sequence is 12 residues long. The CDR3 loop is CASMSAPGTQYF. CDR3 nucleotides: TGTGCCAGCATGTCTGCCCCGGGGACCCAGTACTTC.

The CDR3 reads CASSPGGDSPSQYF. As DNA, the CDR3 is TGCGCCAGCAGCCCGGGGGGGGACAGCCCTTCCCAGTACTTC. The rearrangement joins TRBV5-1 to TRBJ2-5; D possibly corresponds to TRBD2 (8 bases). The V end was cut by 4 bases, the J end by 9 bases, with 19 bases between. CDR1 is SGHRS, CDR2 YFSETQ, per germline. The CDR3 is 14 amino acids.

In the case of this clone: Since no conserved phenylalanine or tryptophan closes the CDR3, a read error is the likely cause. The DNA is omitted, as the CDR3 cannot be located on it reliably, and the CDR3 follows TCRdb's listing. This rearrangement joins TRBV27 to TRBJ2-4; TRBD1 is the table's D call, not checked against the DNA. A total of 12 residues make up the CDR3, ends included. The germline CDR1 and CDR2 sequences are MNHEY and SMNVEV (reference sequence). CDR3 loop: CASSSPGTGEVL.

This chain uses TRBV6-2 or TRBV6-3 with TRBJ2-3, with D maybe TRBD2 (7 bases). The CDR3 is 17 amino acids. Germline CDR1 reads MNHEY; CDR2 reads SVGEGT. V was cut by 4 bases and J by 0 bases, with 17 bases left in between. The CDR3 spells CASSLRGAYSSTDTQYF. The CDR3 nucleotides are TGTGCCAGCAGTTTACGGGGGGCGTACTCTAGCACAGATACGCAGTATTTT.

This clone showed up just a few times. V gene TRBV18 combines with J gene TRBJ1-6, with D possibly TRBD1 on 6 matching bases. Deletions cut 5 bases from V and 0 bases from J, with 11 bases between. The CDR3 loop spans 16 amino acids. CDR1 KGHSH and CDR2 LQKENI come from the germline V gene. The CDR3 nucleotides read TGTGCCAGCTCAACACTACAGGGCTCCTATAATTCACCCCTCCACTTT. This gives the protein CASSTLQGSYNSPLHF.

V and J are TRBV6-5 and TRBJ1-1; D ambiguous. The germline gives CDR1 MNHEY, CDR2 SVGAGI. Trimming took off 11 bases at V and 1 base at J, with 5 bases between the two ends. This CDR3 contains 10 residues. The CDR3 reads CAAGNTEAFF. In DNA, the CDR3 is TGTGCCGCAGGGAACACTGAAGCTTTCTTT.

This sequence joins TRBV7-2 and TRBJ1-4; a weak D match, TRBD1 (5 bases). Looked up from germline, CDR1 is SGHTA and CDR2 is FQGNSA. CDR3 length: 15 amino acids. Trimming took off 5 bases at V and 6 bases at J, with 16 bases between the two ends. CDR3 protein: CASSPPGWGDEKLFF. In DNA, the CDR3 is TGTGCCAGCAGCCCCCCGGGGTGGGGGGATGAAAAACTGTTTTTT.

This chain joins TRBV6-5 and TRBJ1-1, with D unclear. Trimming stripped 2 bases from V and 1 base from J, with 11 bases between. This CDR3 comprises 15 residues. The germline V gene encodes CDR1 MNHEY and CDR2 SVGAGI. DNA for the CDR3: TGTGCCAGCAGTTACCGAACCTCAGGGAACACTGAAGCTTTCTTT. This codes for CASSYRTSGNTEAFF.

The chain couples TRBV6-5 to TRBJ1-2, with D possibly matching TRBD1 (6 bases). Per germline, CDR1 MNHEY and CDR2 SVGAGI. Trimming removed 5 bases at V and 3 bases at J, with 13 bases between. The CDR3 loop spans 14 amino acids. CDR3 sequence reads: CASSISGGDYGYTF. CDR3 bases: TGTGCCAGCAGTATATCTGGGGGCGACTATGGCTACACCTTC.

This rearrangement joins TRBV5-5 to TRBJ1-2, with 10 positions matching TRBD1. The length of the CDR3 is 14 residues. V dropped 0 bases and J dropped 5; count of bases not matched to a gene: 1. The germline V gene encodes CDR1 SGHKS and CDR2 YYEKEE (reference sequence). The CDR3 spells CASSLGDRGYGYTF. The CDR3 DNA reads TGTGCCAGCAGCTTGGGGGACAGGGGTTATGGCTACACCTTC.

The rearrangement links TRBV4-1 to TRBJ2-7, with D tentatively TRBD2 (6 bases). Germline V gene lookup returns CDR1 MGHRA and CDR2 YSYEKL. V was trimmed by 0 bases and J by 0 bases, leaving 15 bases between them. This CDR3 is built from 17 residues. CDR3 nucleotides: TGCGCCAGCAGCCAAGATCACCTCTACGGGAGCTCCTACGAGCAGTACTTC. It translates to CASSQDHLYGSSYEQYF.

This clone was detected a few times. This chain connects TRBV5-1 to TRBJ1-2, with D unclear. From germline, CDR1 is SGHRS and CDR2 YFSETQ. This CDR3 contains 12 residues. Trimming removed 7 bases at V and 2 bases at J, with 9 bases between. CDR3 region: CASGGSNYGYTF. CDR3 sequence (DNA): TGCGCCAGCGGAGGGTCCAACTATGGCTACACCTTC.

The V gene is TRBV18, the J gene TRBJ2-4; 7 bases are shared with TRBD1. Germline values: CDR1 KGHSH, CDR2 LQKENI. The CDR3 consists of 17 residues. Germline trimming cut 5 bases from V and 2 bases from J; bases unmatched to any gene: 12. The DNA for the CDR3 is TGTGCCAGCTCAATACAGGGGCCGGGTAATACCAAAAACATTCAGTACTTC. Translating it yields CASSIQGPGNTKNIQYF.

The rearrangement uses TRBV19 and TRBJ1-3; D gene uncertain. This CDR3 spans 13 amino acids. CDR1 is LNHDA, CDR2 SQIVND, per germline (reference sequence). V lost 3 bases and J 3 bases, leaving 6 bases between the germline ends. The CDR3 loop is CASSIGGGNTIYF. DNA of the CDR3: TGTGCCAGTAGTATCGGCGGTGGAAACACCATATATTTT.

Only a few counts were recorded for this clone. The chain uses TRBV7-2 and TRBJ2-3, with TRBD2 identical over 9 bases. The V segment lost 2 bases and the J segment 4 bases; nucleotides outside the gene matches: 1. The CDR3 is 14 residues long. Germline CDR1 SGHTA, CDR2 FQGNSA. CDR3 in amino acids: CASSLLAGADTQYF. The CDR3 coding sequence is TGTGCCAGCAGCTTATTAGCGGGGGCAGATACGCAGTATTTT.

This chain connects TRBV5-8 to TRBJ1-5; no reliable D call. This CDR3 comprises 12 residues. Per germline, CDR1 SGHTS and CDR2 YDEGEE. V was clipped by 0 bases and J by 8 bases, with 6 bases between them. CDR3 bases: TGTGCCAGCAGCTTGGCCCCAGAGCCCCAGCATTTT. This encodes CASSLAPEPQHF.

The rearrangement uses TRBV20-1 and TRBJ2-1, with D possibly TRBD1 on 5 matching bases. V was cut by 3 bases and J by 0 bases, with 9 bases left in between. This CDR3 has 14 residues. CDR1 and CDR2 from the germline V gene are DFQATT and SNEGSKA (reference sequence). The CDR3 DNA follows: TGCAGTGCTAGTGGTGGGGCCTCCTACAATGAGCAGTTCTTC. Translation gives CSASGGASYNEQFF.

The V and J genes are TRBV4-1 and TRBJ1-6; weak D call: TRBD1 (5 bases). This CDR3 spans 18 amino acids. Between the trimmed V and J ends, which lost 0 bases and 0 bases, there was a span of 12 bases. The germline CDR1 and CDR2 sequences are MGHRA and YSYEKL. The DNA of the CDR3 is TGCGCCAGCAGCCAAGATGGGGCTCCAAGCTCCTATAATTCACCCCTCCACTTT. Translation: CASSQDGAPSSYNSPLHF.

This chain uses TRBV6-5 with TRBJ1-2; D might be TRBD1 (6 bases). CDR1 and CDR2 from the germline V gene are MNHEY and SVGAGI. V dropped 4 bases and J dropped 11 bases, with 11 bases sitting between them. This CDR3 has 11 residues. CDR3 region: CASSSSRGYTF. In DNA, the CDR3 is TGTGCCAGCAGTTCCTCCAGGGGTTACACCTTC.

The J gene is TRBJ2-3, the V gene TRBV4-1; 9 nucleotides align to TRBD2. The CDR3 sequence is 19 residues long. Germline CDR1 reads MGHRA; CDR2 reads YSYEKL. V shed 0 bases, J shed 0 bases, and the junction held 10 bases outside the gene matches. The CDR3 here is CASSQDWLAGFTSTDTQYF. The DNA of the CDR3 is TGCGCCAGCAGCCAAGATTGGCTAGCGGGGTTTACTAGCACAGATACGCAGTATTTT.

Only one count was recorded for this clone. The CDR3 DNA sequence: TGTGCCATCAGTGACGGAGGCCAGAGGAGCTCCTACGAGCAGTACTTC. It encodes CAISDGGQRSSYEQYF. The V and J genes are TRBV10-3 and TRBJ2-7, with D possibly being TRBD2 (5 bases). The germline V gene has CDR1 ENHRY and CDR2 SYGVKD. The CDR3 loop spans 16 amino acids. Between the trimmed V and J ends, which lost 3 bases and 0 bases, there was a span of 15 bases.

V and J are TRBV7-8 and TRBJ2-5; D ambiguous. Between the trimmed V and J ends, which lost 4 bases and 3 bases, there was a span of 3 bases. Germline V gives CDR1 SGHVS, CDR2 FQNEAQ. The CDR3 length is 11 residues. The CDR3 nucleotides read TGTGCCAGCAGCTCAGAAGAGACCCAGTACTTC. Translated: CASSSEETQYF.

The chain recombines TRBV6-2 or TRBV6-3 with TRBJ1-6; 7 bases fit TRBD1. V trimming: 5 bases; J trimming: 2 bases; junction bases outside the gene matches: 3. The CDR3 length is 15 residues. Germline V gives CDR1 MNHEY, CDR2 SVGEGT. CDR3 DNA sequence: TGTGCCAGCAGTACACAGGGGACCTATAATTCACCCCTCCACTTT. Protein: CASSTQGTYNSPLHF.

The genes are TRBV19 and TRBJ1-2; D is ambiguous. The CDR3 runs 15 residues. Trimming left V 1 base short and J 4 bases short, with 13 bases between. Germline lookup yields CDR1 LNHDA and CDR2 SQIVND (reference sequence). As DNA, the CDR3 is TGTGCCAGTAGTATAGTGGCAGGAAAAGGCTATGGCTACACCTTC. It specifies CASSIVAGKGYGYTF.